This T cell receptor (beta chain) appears in the sequencing data of a study of blood T cell repertoires in COVID-19 (dated by TCRdb to 2018 to 2021). With regard to the full study: Collaborator samples came from the United States, Italy and Spain and covered acute and convalescent phases of COVID-19. Samples came from the ongoing ImmuneRACE study (first 160 participants) plus 1,254 subjects from 6 global collaborators. Where available, HLA class I and class II types were taken from metadata supplied by the sample provider and were not determined by assay-based typing. A de-identified subject ID, COVID-19 status, age in years and sex were almost always included in the sample metadata. The repertoires were made available in a free public database intended to serve as a resource for research on the immune response to SARS-CoV-2. The prospective study material was composed of cDNA or gDNA derived from T cells, B-cell-depleted T cells, or PBMCs. The dataset comprised deeply sampled blood TCRbeta repertoires from subjects exposed to, actively infected with, or recovered from COVID-19.

The germline V end is reduced by 5 bases and the J end by 7 bases; junction bases left unmatched: 17. The CDR3 covers 17 residues, taking in both the cysteine and the phenylalanine. The DNA shown is the 51-base CDR3, in frame from base 1. According to the germline V gene, CDR1 reads SNHLY and CDR2 reads FYNNEI. This clone was seen only once. The antigen it recognizes is unknown. Base qualities are not recorded, but no much larger clone differs from it by a single base. Points the paper makes about the study in general: The quantity of clinical and demographic metadata differed by source and by participant and was supplied without curation.

Participants in the prospective study were aged roughly 18 to 89 years, lived in over 20 United States geographic areas, and enrolled through a virtual design. To assign participants to cohorts, the prospective study relied on clinical history that participants themselves reported in a screening survey and a study questionnaire. Mobile phlebotomists in the prospective study collected whole blood, serum and a nasopharyngeal or oropharyngeal swab from every participant. Prospective study participants could optionally give additional blood draws and questionnaires over a 2-month period. Prospective study blood samples were shipped either frozen or at room temperature before DNA extraction. TCRbeta CDR3 regions were amplified from genomic DNA by means of the immunoSEQ Assay, a bias-controlled multiplex PCR. The paper's data handling went like this. The number of nucleated cells in each sample was estimated by amplification of reference gene primers within the assay. To quantify the absolute abundance of each unique TCRbeta CDR3 rearrangement, sequence reads were collapsed and filtered. For each sample, productive Simpson clonality was calculated as the square root of Simpson's diversity index across productive rearrangements. The table comes from immuneACCESS by way of TCRdb, which keeps in-frame sequences with V and J called. Part of the clones is missing from these tables; in studies checked, under half for an unresolved V gene and the rest for unknown reasons. D and trimming come from the DNA, and the V and J calls and clone size come from that table. The sample data list approximately 250,000 clones, and roughly 88% of these were observed just once. The ten most abundant clones make up 1% to 1.5% of the sample.

The rearranged chain carries TRBV2 and TRBJ2-1; 7 nucleotides in the junction match TRBD2. This sequence originates from a woman in her forties with acute COVID-19. Source material: PBMCs or T cells enriched from blood (not recorded which). The nucleotides are TGTGCCAGCAGTAGAAGGGCCGGGACTACTCCGCGGAATGAGCAGTTCTTC. Protein translation: CASSRRAGTTPRNEQFF.